This T cell receptor beta chain came from a study of cytomegalovirus exposure and HLA in healthy donors. At the level of the study: A data release that came early held roughly 80 million unique TCRs from HLA-typed donors. Findings and limits, study-wide: Later analysis identified a missense DCLRE1C variant that was linked to TCR beta V- and J-gene trimming. V segments that were indistinguishable, TRBV6-2 and TRBV6-3 among them, were omitted from analysis. TCR beta V segments were, for the most part, productive about 87% or about 30% of the time in an earlier analysis.

The PCR contained 60 Vbeta and 13 Jbeta primers. Measured with immunoSEQ multiplex PCR; TCRdb has only the in-frame clones, and not every one. The repertoire holds just over 95,000 clones, with approximately 81% as singletons. As for this clone: Its specificity is not known.

The germline V gene has CDR1 LNHDA and CDR2 SQIVND (reference sequence). The CDR3 totals 16 residues. The V and J ends lost 5 bases and 0 bases respectively, with 16 bases between them. Source material: PBMCs. The chain carries TRBV19 and TRBJ1-2, with unresolved D. The sequence derives from a woman aged 40 to 49 in good health and CMV-seropositive. The DNA of the CDR3 is TGTGCCAGTAGTTTGGCGGATCAGCCCCCTAACTATGGCTACACCTTC. It codes for CASSLADQPPNYGYTF.